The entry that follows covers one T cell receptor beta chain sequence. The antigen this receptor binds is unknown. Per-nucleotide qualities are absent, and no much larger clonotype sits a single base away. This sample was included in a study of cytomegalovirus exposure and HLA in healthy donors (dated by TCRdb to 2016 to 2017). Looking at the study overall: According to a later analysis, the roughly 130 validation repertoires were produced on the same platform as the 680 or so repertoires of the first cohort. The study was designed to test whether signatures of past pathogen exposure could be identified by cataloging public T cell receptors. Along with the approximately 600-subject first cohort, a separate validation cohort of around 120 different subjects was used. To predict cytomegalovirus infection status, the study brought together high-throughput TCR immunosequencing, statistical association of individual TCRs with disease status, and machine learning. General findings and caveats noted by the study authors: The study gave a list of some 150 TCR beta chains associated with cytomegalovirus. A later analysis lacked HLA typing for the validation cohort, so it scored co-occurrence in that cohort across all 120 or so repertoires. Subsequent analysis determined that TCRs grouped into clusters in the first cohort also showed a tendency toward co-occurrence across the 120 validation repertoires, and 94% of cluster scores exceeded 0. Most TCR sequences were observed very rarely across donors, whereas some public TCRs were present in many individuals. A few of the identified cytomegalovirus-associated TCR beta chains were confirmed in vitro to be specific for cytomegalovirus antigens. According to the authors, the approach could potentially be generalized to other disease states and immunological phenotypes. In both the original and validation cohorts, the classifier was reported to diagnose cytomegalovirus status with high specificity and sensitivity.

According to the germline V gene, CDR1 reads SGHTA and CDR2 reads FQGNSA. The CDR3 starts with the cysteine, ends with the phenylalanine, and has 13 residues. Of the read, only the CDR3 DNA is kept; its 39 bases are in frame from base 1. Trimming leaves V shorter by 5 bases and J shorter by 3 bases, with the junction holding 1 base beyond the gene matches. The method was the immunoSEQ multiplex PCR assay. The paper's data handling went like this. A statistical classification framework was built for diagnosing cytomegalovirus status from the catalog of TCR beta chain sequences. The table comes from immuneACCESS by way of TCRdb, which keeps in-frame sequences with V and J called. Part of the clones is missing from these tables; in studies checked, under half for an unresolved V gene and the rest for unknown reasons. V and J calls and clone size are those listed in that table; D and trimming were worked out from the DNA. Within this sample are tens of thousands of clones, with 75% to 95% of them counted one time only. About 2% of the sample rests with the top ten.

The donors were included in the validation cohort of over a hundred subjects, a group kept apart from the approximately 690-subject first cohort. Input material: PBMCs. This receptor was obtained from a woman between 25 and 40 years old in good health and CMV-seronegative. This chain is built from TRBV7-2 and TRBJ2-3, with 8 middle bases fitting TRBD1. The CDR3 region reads CASSRQGTDTQYF. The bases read TGTGCCAGCAGCCGACAGGGGACAGATACGCAGTATTTT.